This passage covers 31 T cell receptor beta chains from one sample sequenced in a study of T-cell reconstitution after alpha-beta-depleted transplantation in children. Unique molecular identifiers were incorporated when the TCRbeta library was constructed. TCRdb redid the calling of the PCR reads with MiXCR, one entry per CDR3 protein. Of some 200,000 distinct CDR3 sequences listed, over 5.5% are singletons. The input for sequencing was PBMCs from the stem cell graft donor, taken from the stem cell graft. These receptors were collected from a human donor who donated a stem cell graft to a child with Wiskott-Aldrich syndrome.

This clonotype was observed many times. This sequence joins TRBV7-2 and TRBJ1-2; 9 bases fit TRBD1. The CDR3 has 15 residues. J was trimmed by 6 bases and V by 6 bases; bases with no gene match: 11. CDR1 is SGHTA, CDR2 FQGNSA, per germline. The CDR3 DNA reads TGTGCCAGCAGTACCGCCGACAGGGGGGGGAATGGCTACACCTTC. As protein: CASSTADRGGNGYTF.

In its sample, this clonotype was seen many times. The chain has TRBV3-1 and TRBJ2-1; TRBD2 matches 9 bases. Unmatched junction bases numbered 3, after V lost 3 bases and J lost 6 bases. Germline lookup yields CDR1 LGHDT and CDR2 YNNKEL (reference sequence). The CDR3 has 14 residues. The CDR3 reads CASSHLAGANEQFF. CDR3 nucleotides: TGTGCCAGCAGCCACTTAGCGGGAGCCAATGAGCAGTTCTTC.

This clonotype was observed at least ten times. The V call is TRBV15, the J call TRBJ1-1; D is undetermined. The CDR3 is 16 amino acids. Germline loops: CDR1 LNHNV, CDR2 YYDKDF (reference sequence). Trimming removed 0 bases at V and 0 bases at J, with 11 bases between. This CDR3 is CATSRDFGEMNTEAFF. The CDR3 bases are TGTGCCACCAGCAGAGATTTTGGGGAGATGAACACTGAAGCTTTCTTT. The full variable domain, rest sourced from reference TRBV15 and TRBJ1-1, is DAMVIQNPRYQVTQFGKPVTLSCSQTLNHNVMYWYQQKSSQAPKLLFHYYDKDFNNEADTPDNFQSRRPNTSFCFLDIRSPGLGDTAMYLCATSRDFGEMNTEAFFGQGTRLTVV.

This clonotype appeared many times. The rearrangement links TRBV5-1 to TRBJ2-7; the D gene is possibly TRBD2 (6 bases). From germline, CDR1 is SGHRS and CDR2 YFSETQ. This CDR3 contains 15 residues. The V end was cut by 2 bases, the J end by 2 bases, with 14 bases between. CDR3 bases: TGCGCCAGCAGCTTCCTGAGGAGGGATGCCTACGAGCAGTACTTC. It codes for CASSFLRRDAYEQYF. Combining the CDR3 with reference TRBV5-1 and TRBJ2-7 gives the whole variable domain KAGVTQTPRYLIKTRGQQVTLSCSPISGHRSVSWYQQTPGQGLQFLFEYFSETQRNKGNFPGRFSGRQFSNSRSEMNVSTLELGDSALYLCASSFLRRDAYEQYFGPGTRLTVT.

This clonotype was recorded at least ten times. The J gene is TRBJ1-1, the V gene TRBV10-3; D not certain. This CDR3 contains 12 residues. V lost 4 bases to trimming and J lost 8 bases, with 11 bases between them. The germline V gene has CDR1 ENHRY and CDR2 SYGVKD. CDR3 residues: CAISGGSGEAFF. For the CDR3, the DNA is TGTGCCATCAGTGGAGGCTCGGGGGAAGCTTTCTTT.

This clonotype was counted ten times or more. CDR3: CASSTRTGPEAFF. CDR3 bases: TGTGCCAGCAGTACCCGGACAGGGCCTGAAGCTTTCTTT. This rearrangement joins TRBV12-3 or TRBV12-4 to TRBJ1-1; 8 bases are a match to TRBD1. This CDR3 is 13 amino acids long. With 5 bases clipped from V and 6 bases from J, the junction kept 5 bases outside the gene matches.

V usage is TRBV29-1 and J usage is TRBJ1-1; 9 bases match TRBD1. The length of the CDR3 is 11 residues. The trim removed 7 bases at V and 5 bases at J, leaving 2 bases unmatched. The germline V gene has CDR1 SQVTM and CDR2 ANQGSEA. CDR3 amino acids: CSAGTGTEAFF. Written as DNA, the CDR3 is TGCAGCGCTGGGACAGGGACTGAAGCTTTCTTT.

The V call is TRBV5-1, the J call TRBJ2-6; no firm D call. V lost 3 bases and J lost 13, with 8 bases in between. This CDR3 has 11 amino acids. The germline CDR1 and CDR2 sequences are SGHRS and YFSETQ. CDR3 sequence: CASSSQNVLTF. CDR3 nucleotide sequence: TGCGCCAGCAGCTCCCAAAATGTCCTGACTTTC.

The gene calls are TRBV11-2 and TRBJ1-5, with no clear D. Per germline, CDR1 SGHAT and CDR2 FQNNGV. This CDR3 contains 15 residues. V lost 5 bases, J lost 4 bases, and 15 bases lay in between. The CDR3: CASSPWLGPNQPQHF. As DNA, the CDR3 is TGTGCCAGCAGCCCTTGGTTAGGGCCAAATCAGCCCCAGCATTTT.

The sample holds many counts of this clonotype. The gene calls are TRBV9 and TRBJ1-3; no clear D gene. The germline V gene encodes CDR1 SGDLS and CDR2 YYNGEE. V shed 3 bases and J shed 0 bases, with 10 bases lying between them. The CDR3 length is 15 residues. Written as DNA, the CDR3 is TGTGCCAGCAGCGGGAGGGATTACTCTGGAAACACCATATATTTT. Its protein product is CASSGRDYSGNTIYF.

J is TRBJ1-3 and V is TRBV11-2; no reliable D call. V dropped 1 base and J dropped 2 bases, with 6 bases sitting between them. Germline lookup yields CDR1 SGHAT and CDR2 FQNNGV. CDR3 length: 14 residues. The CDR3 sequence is CASSLGSTGNTIYF. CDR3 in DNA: TGTGCCAGCAGCTTAGGGAGCACTGGAAACACCATATATTTT.

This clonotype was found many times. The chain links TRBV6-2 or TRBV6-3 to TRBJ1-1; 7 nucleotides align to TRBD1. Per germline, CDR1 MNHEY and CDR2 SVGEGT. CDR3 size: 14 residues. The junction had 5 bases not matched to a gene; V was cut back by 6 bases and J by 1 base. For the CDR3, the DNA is TGTGCCAGCAGCTCACAGGGGAGGAACACTGAAGCTTTCTTT. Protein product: CASSSQGRNTEAFF.

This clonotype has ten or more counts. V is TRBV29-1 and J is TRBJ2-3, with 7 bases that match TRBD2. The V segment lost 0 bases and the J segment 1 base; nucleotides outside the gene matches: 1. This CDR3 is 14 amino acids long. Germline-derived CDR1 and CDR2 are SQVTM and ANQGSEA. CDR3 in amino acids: CSVEDGGGTDTQYF. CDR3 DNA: TGCAGCGTTGAAGATGGGGGGGGCACAGATACGCAGTATTTT.

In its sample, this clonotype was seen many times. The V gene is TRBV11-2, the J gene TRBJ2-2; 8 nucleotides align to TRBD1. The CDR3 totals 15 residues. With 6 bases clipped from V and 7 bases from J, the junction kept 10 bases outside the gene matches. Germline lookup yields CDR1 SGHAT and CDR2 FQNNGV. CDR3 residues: CASRETGVIDGELFF. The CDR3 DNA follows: TGTGCCAGCAGGGAGACAGGGGTCATCGACGGGGAGCTGTTTTTT.

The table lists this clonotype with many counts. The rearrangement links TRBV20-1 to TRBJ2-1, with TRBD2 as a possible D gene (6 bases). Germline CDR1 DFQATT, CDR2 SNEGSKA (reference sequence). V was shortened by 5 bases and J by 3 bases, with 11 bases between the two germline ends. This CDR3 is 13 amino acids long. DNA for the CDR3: TGCAGTGCTGGAGGGACTGTCTACAATGAGCAGTTCTTC. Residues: CSAGGTVYNEQFF.

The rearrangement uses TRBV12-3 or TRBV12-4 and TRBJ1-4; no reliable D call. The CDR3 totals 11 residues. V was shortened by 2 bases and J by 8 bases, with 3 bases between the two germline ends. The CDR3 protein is CASSLKEKLFF. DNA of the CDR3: TGTGCCAGCAGTTTAAAGGAAAAACTGTTTTTT.

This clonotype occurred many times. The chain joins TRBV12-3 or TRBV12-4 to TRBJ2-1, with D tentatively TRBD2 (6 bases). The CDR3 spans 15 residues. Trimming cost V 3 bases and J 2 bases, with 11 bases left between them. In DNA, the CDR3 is TGTGCCAGCAGTTTCGGCGGGGCAACCTACAATGAGCAGTTCTTC. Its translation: CASSFGGATYNEQFF.

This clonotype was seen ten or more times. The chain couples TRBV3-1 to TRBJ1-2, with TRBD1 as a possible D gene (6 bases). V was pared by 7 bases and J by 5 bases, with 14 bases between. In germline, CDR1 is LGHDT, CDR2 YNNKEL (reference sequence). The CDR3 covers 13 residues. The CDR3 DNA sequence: TGTGCCAGCAACCCGGGACAAAATTATGGCTACACCTTC. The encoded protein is CASNPGQNYGYTF. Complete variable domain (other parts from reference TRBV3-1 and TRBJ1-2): DTAVSQTPKYLVTQMGNDKSIKCEQNLGHDTMYWYKQDSKKFLKIMFSYNNKELIINETVPNRFSPKSPDKAHLNLHINSLELGDSAVYFCASNPGQNYGYTFGSGTRLTVV.

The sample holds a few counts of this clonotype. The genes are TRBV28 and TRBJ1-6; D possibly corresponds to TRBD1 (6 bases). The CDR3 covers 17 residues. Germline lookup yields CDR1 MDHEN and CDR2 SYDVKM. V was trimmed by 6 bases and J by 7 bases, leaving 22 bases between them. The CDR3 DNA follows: TGTGCCAGCAGACCCGCTGGTTTTGGGGGCGAGAATTCACCCCTCCACTTT. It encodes CASRPAGFGGENSPLHF.

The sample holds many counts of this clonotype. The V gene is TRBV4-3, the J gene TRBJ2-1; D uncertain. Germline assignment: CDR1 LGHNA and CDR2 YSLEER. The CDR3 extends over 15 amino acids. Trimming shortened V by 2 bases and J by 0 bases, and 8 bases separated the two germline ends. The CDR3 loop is CASSQHIPSYNEQFF. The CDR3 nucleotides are TGCGCCAGCAGCCAACACATACCCTCCTACAATGAGCAGTTCTTC.

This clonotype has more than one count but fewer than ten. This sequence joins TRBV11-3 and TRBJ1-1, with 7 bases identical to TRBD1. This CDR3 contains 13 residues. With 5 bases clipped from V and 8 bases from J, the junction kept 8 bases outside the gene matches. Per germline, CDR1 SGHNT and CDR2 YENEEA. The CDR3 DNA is TGTGCCAGCAGCCAGGGGGGAAAGGGAGAAGCTTTCTTT. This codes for CASSQGGKGEAFF.

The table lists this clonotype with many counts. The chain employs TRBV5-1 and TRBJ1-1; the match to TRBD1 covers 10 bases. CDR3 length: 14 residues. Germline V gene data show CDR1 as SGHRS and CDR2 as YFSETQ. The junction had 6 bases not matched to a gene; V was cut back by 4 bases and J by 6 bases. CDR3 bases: TGCGCCAGCAGCCAGGGGACAGGGGAATCTGAAGCTTTCTTT. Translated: CASSQGTGESEAFF. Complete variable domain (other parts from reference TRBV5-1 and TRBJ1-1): KAGVTQTPRYLIKTRGQQVTLSCSPISGHRSVSWYQQTPGQGLQFLFEYFSETQRNKGNFPGRFSGRQFSNSRSEMNVSTLELGDSALYLCASSQGTGESEAFFGQGTRLTVV.

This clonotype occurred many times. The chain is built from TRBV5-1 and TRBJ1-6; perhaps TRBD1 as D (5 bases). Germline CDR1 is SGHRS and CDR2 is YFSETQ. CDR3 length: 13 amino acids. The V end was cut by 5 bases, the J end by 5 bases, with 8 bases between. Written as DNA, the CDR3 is TGCGCCAGCAGGACAGCTGATAATTCACCCCTCCACTTT. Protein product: CASRTADNSPLHF.

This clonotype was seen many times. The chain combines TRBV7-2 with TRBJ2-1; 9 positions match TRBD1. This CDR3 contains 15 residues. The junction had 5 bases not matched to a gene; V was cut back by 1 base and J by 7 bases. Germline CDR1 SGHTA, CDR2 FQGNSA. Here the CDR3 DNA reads TGTGCCAGCAGCTTAGTAGGACAGGGGTGGAATGAGCAGTTCTTC. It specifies CASSLVGQGWNEQFF.

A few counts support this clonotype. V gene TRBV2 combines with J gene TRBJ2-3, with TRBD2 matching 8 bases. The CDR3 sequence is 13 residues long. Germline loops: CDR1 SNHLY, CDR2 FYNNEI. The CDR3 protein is CAQRERGTDTQYF. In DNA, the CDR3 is TGTGCTCAGCGGGAGCGGGGCACAGATACGCAGTATTTT.

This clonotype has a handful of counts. The CDR3 region has the DNA TGTGCCAGCAGCCAAGAGGGTACTGTAAGGGCCACTGAAGCTTTCTTT. Its translation is CASSQEGTVRATEAFF. The chain couples TRBV14 to TRBJ1-1, with unresolved D. V dropped 0 bases and J dropped 4 bases, with 15 bases sitting between them. The CDR3 is 16 residues long. CDR1 and CDR2 (germline): SGHDN, FVKESK.

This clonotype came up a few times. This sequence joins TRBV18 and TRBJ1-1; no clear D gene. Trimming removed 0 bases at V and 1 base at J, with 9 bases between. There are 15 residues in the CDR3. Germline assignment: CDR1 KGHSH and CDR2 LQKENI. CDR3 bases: TGTGCCAGCTCACCACCGCTAGGCGGGAACACTGAAGCTTTCTTT. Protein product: CASSPPLGGNTEAFF.

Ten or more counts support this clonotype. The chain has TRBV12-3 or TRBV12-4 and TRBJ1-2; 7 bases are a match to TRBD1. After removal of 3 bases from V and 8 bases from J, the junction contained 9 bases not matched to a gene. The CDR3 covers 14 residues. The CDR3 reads CASSFKRQGGGYTF. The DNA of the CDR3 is TGTGCCAGCAGTTTCAAACGACAGGGTGGAGGCTACACCTTC.

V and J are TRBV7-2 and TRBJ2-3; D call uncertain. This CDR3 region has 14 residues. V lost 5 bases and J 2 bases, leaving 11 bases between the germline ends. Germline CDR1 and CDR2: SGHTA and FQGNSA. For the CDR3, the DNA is TGTGCCAGCAGCCCCCGGAGAGACACAGATACGCAGTATTTT. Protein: CASSPRRDTDTQYF.

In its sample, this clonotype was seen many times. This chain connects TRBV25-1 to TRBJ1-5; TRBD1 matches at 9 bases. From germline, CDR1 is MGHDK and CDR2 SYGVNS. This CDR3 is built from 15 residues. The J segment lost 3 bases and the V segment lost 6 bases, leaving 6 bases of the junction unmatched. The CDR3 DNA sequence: TGTGCCAGCAGAGCGGACAGGGGAACCAATCAGCCCCAGCATTTT. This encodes CASRADRGTNQPQHF.

The chain's CDR3 is CSARDTSYGYTF. Written as DNA, the CDR3 is TGCAGTGCTAGAGATACCAGCTATGGCTACACCTTC. This chain connects TRBV20-1 to TRBJ1-2; D is unresolved. V gave up 0 bases and J gave up 4 bases, with 6 bases separating them. CDR3 length: 12 residues. Germline values: CDR1 DFQATT, CDR2 SNEGSKA (reference sequence).